A single sample is the source of the 16 T cell receptor beta chains below, sequenced in a study of identical twins. A single record per CDR3 protein comes from TCRdb applying MiXCR to the 5' RACE reads. The sample carries 350,000 to 500,000 distinct CDR3 sequences, 18% recorded once. Sequences were obtained from naive T cells sorted from blood. The receptors shown here come from a man aged 50 or older in good health.

This chain joins TRBV20-1 and TRBJ2-1, with 10 bases aligning to TRBD2. CDR3 length: 14 amino acids. Germline CDR1 reads DFQATT; CDR2 reads SNEGSKA (reference sequence). The ends lost 6 bases at V and 2 bases at J; junction bases unmatched: 4. The CDR3 reads CSAPLAGAYNEQFF. DNA of the CDR3: TGCAGTGCGCCTCTAGCGGGGGCCTACAATGAGCAGTTCTTC.

This clonotype was seen a few times. The chain uses TRBV3-1 and TRBJ2-2, with TRBD1 matching over 7 bases. Trimming cost V 3 bases and J 2 bases; bases outside gene matches: 6. The CDR3 extends over 16 amino acids. The germline gives CDR1 LGHDT, CDR2 YNNKEL (reference sequence). The CDR3 sequence is CASSHSGTANTGELFF. The CDR3 DNA follows: TGTGCCAGCAGCCATTCCGGGACAGCTAACACCGGGGAGCTGTTTTTT.

The chain recombines TRBV19 with TRBJ1-5; D is perhaps TRBD1 (5 bases). Germline loops: CDR1 LNHDA, CDR2 SQIVND (reference sequence). The CDR3 length is 14 residues. Trimming left V 6 bases short and J 3 bases short, with 12 bases between. CDR3 protein: CASSPRQNNQPQHF. CDR3 nucleotide sequence: TGTGCCAGTAGCCCCAGACAGAACAATCAGCCCCAGCATTTT.

The rearrangement uses TRBV5-1 and TRBJ1-1; D possibly corresponds to TRBD1 (5 bases). This CDR3 is 14 amino acids long. Looked up from germline, CDR1 is SGHRS and CDR2 is YFSETQ. Trimming removed 0 bases at V and 5 bases at J, with 11 bases between. CDR3 DNA: TGCGCCAGCAGCTTGGGGGCAGAGGGGACTGAAGCTTTCTTT. It translates to CASSLGAEGTEAFF.

This clonotype was counted between two and nine times. V gene TRBV12-3 or TRBV12-4 combines with J gene TRBJ2-5; D gene uncertain. This CDR3 comprises 14 residues. The V and J ends lost 0 bases and 6 bases respectively, with 11 bases between them. The CDR3 sequence: CASSLAAELKTQYF. CDR3 in DNA: TGTGCCAGCAGTTTAGCGGCGGAGCTGAAGACCCAGTACTTC.

The chain recombines TRBV29-1 with TRBJ2-5; perhaps D is TRBD1 or TRBD2 (5 bases each). Trimming cost V 4 bases and J 5 bases, with 11 bases left between them. The length of the CDR3 is 12 residues. Per germline, CDR1 SQVTM and CDR2 ANQGSEA. This chain's CDR3 is CSVARGPETQYF. The CDR3 DNA follows: TGCAGCGTTGCGAGGGGCCCGGAGACCCAGTACTTC.

This clonotype was counted ten times or more. The chain combines TRBV20-1 with TRBJ2-7; no definite D call. The CDR3 length is 12 residues. CDR1 is DFQATT and CDR2 is SNEGSKA in the germline V gene (reference sequence). V was shortened by 0 bases and J by 0 bases, with 3 bases between the two germline ends. The CDR3 DNA reads TGCAGTGCTAGAGAAGGCTCCTACGAGCAGTACTTC. Its protein is CSAREGSYEQYF.

This clonotype was observed many times. The V gene is TRBV12-3 or TRBV12-4, the J gene TRBJ2-3; no clear D. The CDR3 is 15 residues long. The V end was cut by 1 base, the J end by 2 bases, with 10 bases between. The CDR3 DNA is TGTGCCAGCAGTTTAGACTCGCGGCACACAGATACGCAGTATTTT. It encodes CASSLDSRHTDTQYF.

This clonotype was seen a few times. The gene calls are TRBV20-1 and TRBJ2-2; 10 bases match TRBD2. Per germline, CDR1 DFQATT and CDR2 SNEGSKA (reference sequence). There are 15 residues in the CDR3. V gave up 6 bases and J gave up 7 bases; unmatched junction bases: 11. CDR3: CSARAAGGLIGELFF. CDR3 in DNA: TGCAGTGCCCGAGCAGCGGGGGGGCTTATCGGGGAGCTGTTTTTT.

The V gene is TRBV5-1, the J gene TRBJ2-7, with a tentative D call TRBD1 (5 bases). V was cut by 2 bases and J by 2 bases, with 11 bases left in between. There are 14 residues in the CDR3. Germline V gene sequence: CDR1 SGHRS, CDR2 YFSETQ. CDR3 loop: CASSLSTEPYEQYF. The CDR3, as DNA: TGCGCCAGCAGCTTATCGACAGAGCCCTACGAGCAGTACTTC.

The rearrangement joins TRBV7-9 to TRBJ2-2, with D maybe TRBD1 (6 bases). CDR1 and CDR2 from the germline V gene are SEHNR and FQNEAQ (reference sequence). This CDR3 region has 15 residues. V was shortened by 5 bases and J by 3 bases, with 13 bases between the two germline ends. The CDR3 DNA sequence: TGTGCCAGCAGCCACGGGTCAGGGGACACCGGGGAGCTGTTTTTT. It is translated as CASSHGSGDTGELFF.

The table lists this clonotype with many counts. The J gene is TRBJ2-1, the V gene TRBV29-1, with a tentative D call TRBD2 (5 bases). Germline CDR1 is SQVTM and CDR2 is ANQGSEA. The V end was cut by 7 bases, the J end by 6 bases, with 10 bases between. The CDR3 totals 11 residues. CDR3 sequence (DNA): TGCAGCGCGTTCGAGGGCAATGAGCAGTTCTTC. Residues: CSAFEGNEQFF.

The chain has TRBV5-1 and TRBJ1-2; no reliable D call. Germline lookup yields CDR1 SGHRS and CDR2 YFSETQ. This CDR3 has 14 residues. With 4 bases removed from V and 4 bases from J, the gap between germline ends came to 14 bases. CDR3 loop: CASSPRRDSYGYTF. DNA of the CDR3: TGCGCCAGCAGCCCGAGAAGGGATAGCTATGGCTACACCTTC.

The V gene is TRBV19, the J gene TRBJ2-5, with 9 bases lining up with TRBD1. The CDR3 spans 15 residues. Germline CDR1 is LNHDA and CDR2 is SQIVND (reference sequence). Germline trimming cut 8 bases from V and 4 bases from J; bases unmatched to any gene: 11. CDR3 in DNA: TGTGCCAGTGGATTAATTGGGACAGGGCGAGAGACCCAGTACTTC. Translated, it gives CASGLIGTGRETQYF. The full variable domain, completed using reference TRBV19 and TRBJ2-5, is DGGITQSPKYLFRKEGQNVTLSCEQNLNHDAMYWYRQDPGQGLRLIYYSQIVNDFQKGDIAEGYSVSREKKESFPLTVTSAQKNPTAFYLCASGLIGTGRETQYFGPGTRLLVL.

This clonotype was seen more than once but under ten times. The chain couples TRBV27 to TRBJ2-5; tentatively, D is TRBD1 (5 bases). The CDR3 is 16 amino acids. V was clipped by 5 bases and J by 7 bases, with 23 bases between them. Germline V CDR1 and CDR2: MNHEY, SMNVEV (reference sequence). The CDR3 here is CASSPGHNPLVGTQYF. CDR3 nucleotides: TGTGCCAGCAGTCCCGGACATAATCCTCTCGTCGGGACCCAGTACTTC.

This clonotype was counted ten times or more. The CDR3 loop reads CASSVSSGNQYEQYF. CDR3 DNA sequence: TGTGCCAGCAGCGTATCGTCAGGAAACCAATACGAGCAGTACTTC. The chain employs TRBV9 and TRBJ2-7; D remains unclear. Germline CDR1 is SGDLS and CDR2 is YYNGEE. The CDR3 consists of 15 residues. V gave up 1 base and J gave up 4 bases, with 15 bases separating them. The full variable domain, completed using reference TRBV9 and TRBJ2-7, is DSGVTQTPKHLITATGQRVTLRCSPRSGDLSVYWYQQSLDQGLQFLIQYYNGEERAKGNILERFSAQQFPDLHSELNLSSLELGDSALYFCASSVSSGNQYEQYFGPGTRLTVT.